This TCR beta chain was captured by sequencing in a study of blood T cell repertoires in COVID-19. In the study overall: Samples taken during acute and convalescent COVID-19 were collected in the United States, Italy and Spain. The analysed material was cDNA or gDNA that came from T cells, B-cell-depleted T cells, or PBMCs.

The CDR3 has 15 amino acids. V was pared by 4 bases and J by 3 bases, with 8 bases of the junction left unmatched. Germline loops: CDR1 SGDLS, CDR2 YYNGEE. Original processing notes: By means of reference gene primer amplification, nucleated cell counts were estimated. Here immunoSEQ multiplex PCR was the method, and the copy in TCRdb shows in-frame clones only, minus some. The V and J calls and the clone size are those of that table, but D and trimming were determined from the DNA. The top ten clones hold about a tenth of a sample with around 140,000 clones, approximately 80% of them seen once. The J gene is TRBJ1-2, the V gene TRBV9, with 8 bases aligning to TRBD1. The sequenced sample consisted of peripheral blood. This TCR derives from a man between 60 and 75 years old with active or convalescent COVID-19. This chain's CDR3 is CASSPHRGMDYGYTF. CDR3 coding DNA: TGTGCCAGCAGCCCCCACAGGGGGATGGACTATGGCTACACCTTC. The full variable domain, completed using reference TRBV9 and TRBJ1-2, is DSGVTQTPKHLITATGQRVTLRCSPRSGDLSVYWYQQSLDQGLQFLIQYYNGEERAKGNILERFSAQQFPDLHSELNLSSLELGDSALYFCASSPHRGMDYGYTFGSGTRLTVV.